This T cell receptor beta chain was retrieved from a study of Graves' ophthalmopathy and Graves' hyperthyroidism. The CDR3 has 15 residues. Trimming removed 0 bases at V and 4 bases at J, with 13 bases between. Germline CDR1 DFQATT, CDR2 SNEGSKA (reference sequence). RNA transcripts were the source from which TCR beta CDR3 regions were amplified. The library came from an HTBI-primed first-round RT-PCR and a second-round multiplex PCR. MiXCR was run by TCRdb on the multiplex PCR reads, yielding one entry per CDR3 protein. The repertoire has about 210,000 distinct CDR3 sequences, under 30% of them found once; the top ten carry over 7.5%. Exclusion applied to patients with other autoimmune diseases, uncontrolled infections, pregnancy or lactation.

The sequenced material came from peripheral blood. This receptor was identified in a man in his forties or fifties with Graves' ophthalmopathy. The rearrangement joins TRBV20-1 to TRBJ1-5; no definite D call. Here the CDR3 reads CSARDKGGWNQPQHF. The CDR3 DNA follows: TGCAGTGCTAGAGATAAGGGTGGGTGGAATCAGCCCCAGCATTTT.